This T cell receptor (beta chain) was sequenced for a study of metastatic and nonmetastatic thyroid tumors. In the study overall: Across peripheral blood and tumor or nodule tissue samples taken from malignant and benign thyroid patients, the repertoires were compared with one another. Study-level findings and limits: In both blood and tumor samples, TCR beta diversity was reported significantly higher for malignant than benign nodules.

All patients reached thyroid surgery having received no treatment beforehand. The CDR3 contains 13 residues. Trimming removed 7 bases at V and 4 bases at J, with 13 bases between. The germline V gene encodes CDR1 LNHDA and CDR2 SQIVND (reference sequence). Comment on this clone: Its specificity is unknown.

Authors' processing steps: It was from CDR3 differences across clinicopathological groups that a distant-metastasis classifier for papillary thyroid cancer was built. TCRdb reprocessed the PCR reads via MiXCR. The V and J calls were determined by TCRdb, not by the authors. This sample yields tens of thousands of clones, of which approximately 12% are seen a single time; approximately 25% belongs to the top ten. The sequence was obtained from a female donor with papillary thyroid cancer or a benign thyroid nodule (not recorded which). Some clones in this sample may be carry-over from other donors' samples. The specimen sequenced was blood. The rearrangement uses TRBV19 and TRBJ1-2, with unresolved D. The CDR3 coding sequence is TGTGCCAGTATGCCACAAGTTCCCTATGGCTACACCTTC. Its protein product is CASMPQVPYGYTF.